The clone carrying this TCR beta chain was detected a few times. Germline CDR1 and CDR2: SGHVS and FQNEAQ. V shed 5 bases, J shed 8 bases, and the junction held 7 bases outside the gene matches. The CDR3 is 13 amino acids. This sample stems from a study of blood T cell repertoires in COVID-19. Across the whole study: Acute and convalescent COVID-19 specimens originated in the United States, Italy and Spain. PBMCs, B-cell-depleted T cells, or T cells provided the cDNA or gDNA that made up the material.

TCRdb keeps only in-frame clones here, not all; method: immunoSEQ multiplex PCR. Of roughly 230,000 clones in the sample, approximately 80% were seen once. Recovered status in Cohort 3 required two negative PCRs, clearance, or symptom resolution. The chain uses TRBV7-8 and TRBJ1-2, with 8 nucleotides matching TRBD1. The sequenced material came from PBMCs or T cells enriched from blood (not recorded which). This clonotype was sampled from a woman aged 60-75 years who had recovered from COVID-19. The CDR3: CASSHGQGSGYTF. DNA of the CDR3: TGTGCCAGCAGCCATGGACAGGGCAGCGGCTACACCTTC.